Reported below is one TCR beta chain. The CDR3 is 14 residues long. CDR1 is SEHNR and CDR2 is FQNEAQ in the germline V gene (reference sequence). V was clipped by 5 bases and J by 4 bases, with 13 bases between them. The data were taken from a study of blood T cell repertoires in COVID-19. As for the study in general: The cDNA or gDNA used as material had been derived from T cells, B-cell-depleted T cells, or PBMCs.

Participants came from 20 to 25 US areas, aged about 18 to 100 years. Only in-frame clones appear in the TCRdb table, and some are missing; sequencing was by immunoSEQ multiplex PCR. The table has some 150,000 clones, roughly 88% seen once. This receptor was obtained from a woman aged 25 to 45 with acute COVID-19. Sequenced material: PBMCs or T cells enriched from blood (not recorded which). This chain connects TRBV7-9 to TRBJ2-3, with D possibly matching TRBD2 (5 bases). The CDR3 sequence is CASSTRTVADTQYF. In DNA form, the CDR3 reads TGTGCCAGCAGCACCCGGACTGTCGCAGATACGCAGTATTTT.